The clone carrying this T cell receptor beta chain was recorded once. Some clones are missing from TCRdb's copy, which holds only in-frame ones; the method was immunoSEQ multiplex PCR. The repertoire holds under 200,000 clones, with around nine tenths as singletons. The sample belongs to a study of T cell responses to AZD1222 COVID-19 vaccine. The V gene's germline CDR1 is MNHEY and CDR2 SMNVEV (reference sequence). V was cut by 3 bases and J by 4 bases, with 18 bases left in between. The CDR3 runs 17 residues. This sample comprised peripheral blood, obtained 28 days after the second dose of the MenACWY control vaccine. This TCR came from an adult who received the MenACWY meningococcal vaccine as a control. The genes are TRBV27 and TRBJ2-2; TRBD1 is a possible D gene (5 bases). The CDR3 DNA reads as TGTGCCAGCAGTTTTATCCATGGGGCTACAAGCACCGGGGAGCTGTTTTTT. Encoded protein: CASSFIHGATSTGELFF.